Listed here are 4 T cell receptor beta chains from one sample, sequenced in a study of blood T cells in healthy people across ages. Together with a sample-barcoded 5' primer, a J-beta primer mix was included in a second PCR lasting 7 to 11 cycles. TCRdb reprocessed the 5' RACE reads with MiXCR, giving one entry per CDR3 protein. This sample has roughly 1.7 million distinct CDR3 sequences, with about 31% found just once. Material for sequencing was blood. The receptors here all came from a woman aged 25 to 39 in good health.

The chain uses TRBV4-2 and TRBJ2-7; 7 nucleotides agree with TRBD2. The germline V gene has CDR1 LGHNA and CDR2 YNFKEQ. J lost 2 bases, V lost 0 bases, and 4 bases had no gene match. The CDR3 is 15 residues long. The CDR3 loop reads CASSQELAPTYEQYF. CDR3 in DNA: TGTGCCAGCAGCCAAGAACTAGCGCCTACCTACGAGCAGTACTTC.

This clonotype was recorded a few times. This chain joins TRBV7-3 and TRBJ1-2; TRBD1 agrees at 7 bases. In germline, CDR1 is SGHTA, CDR2 FQGTGA. CDR3 length: 14 amino acids. With V trimmed by 3 bases and J by 3 bases, 4 bases remained unmatched. CDR3 region: CASSFGTDDYGYTF. CDR3 nucleotides: TGTGCCAGCAGCTTCGGGACAGATGACTATGGCTACACCTTC.

This clonotype has more than one count but fewer than ten. J is TRBJ1-4 and V is TRBV2; 7 bases are shared with TRBD1. This CDR3 spans 15 amino acids. Unmatched junction bases numbered 12, after V lost 8 bases and J lost 6 bases. The germline gives CDR1 SNHLY, CDR2 FYNNEI. CDR3 region: CASFRDRVRDEKLFF. DNA for the CDR3: TGTGCCAGCTTCCGAGACAGGGTTCGTGATGAAAAACTGTTTTTT. Full variable domain (outside the CDR3, taken from reference TRBV2 and TRBJ1-4): EPEVTQTPSHQVTQMGQEVILRCVPISNHLYFYWYRQILGQKVEFLVSFYNNEISEKSEIFDDQFSVERPDGSNFTLKIRSTKLEDSAMYFCASFRDRVRDEKLFFGSGTQLSVL.

Worth noting for this clonotype: Mismatch with germline at one junction end may stem from a read error. J is TRBJ2-3 and V is TRBV11-2; D is ambiguous. The CDR3 contains 14 residues. Germline V gene sequence: CDR1 SGHAT, CDR2 FQNNGV. The CDR3 region is CASSPSALADTRYF. In nucleotides, the CDR3 is TGTGCCAGCAGCCCGTCCGCCCTTGCAGATACGCGGTATTTT.